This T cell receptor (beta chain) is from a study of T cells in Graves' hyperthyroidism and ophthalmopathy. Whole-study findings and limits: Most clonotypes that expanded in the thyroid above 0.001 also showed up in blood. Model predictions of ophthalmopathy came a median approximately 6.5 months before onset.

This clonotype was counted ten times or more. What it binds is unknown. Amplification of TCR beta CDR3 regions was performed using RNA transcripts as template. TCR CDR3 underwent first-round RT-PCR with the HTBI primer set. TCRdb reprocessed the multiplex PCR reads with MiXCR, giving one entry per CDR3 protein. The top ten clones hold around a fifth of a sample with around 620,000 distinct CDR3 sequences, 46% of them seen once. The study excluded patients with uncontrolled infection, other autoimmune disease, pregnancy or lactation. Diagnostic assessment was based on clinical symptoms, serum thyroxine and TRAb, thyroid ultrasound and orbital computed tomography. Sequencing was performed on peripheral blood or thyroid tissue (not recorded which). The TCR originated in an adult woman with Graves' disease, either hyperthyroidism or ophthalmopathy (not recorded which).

The DNA of the CDR3 is TGTGCCAGCAGCCCAGACAGAGCCTATGGCTACACCTTC. Translating it yields CASSPDRAYGYTF. This chain connects TRBV7-2 to TRBJ1-2; TRBD1 might be the D (5 bases). The CDR3 is 13 amino acids. The germline V gene encodes CDR1 SGHTA and CDR2 FQGNSA. The V end lost 5 bases, the J end lost 4 bases, and 11 bases lay between the germline ends.